One sample yielded the 23 T cell receptor beta chains listed below, sequenced in a study of memory CD4+ T cells and cytomegalovirus serostatus. Clones were sequenced by immunoSEQ multiplex PCR, and TCRdb holds only the in-frame ones, with some missing. The table shows roughly 76,000 clones, with under 80% occurring only once. Single viable CD3+CD4+CD8-CD45RO+ cells were sorted as the memory CD4+ T cells. Sequenced: memory CD4+ T cells from blood. The receptors stem from an adult in good health and CMV-seropositive.

The V and J genes are TRBV18 and TRBJ1-1; D not certain. Trimming left V 2 bases short and J 0 bases short, with 7 bases between. CDR3 size: 14 residues. Germline values: CDR1 KGHSH, CDR2 LQKENI. In DNA form, the CDR3 reads TGTGCCAGCTCACCAGAGACCATGAACACTGAAGCTTTCTTT. It specifies CASSPETMNTEAFF.

A single count supports this clone. The chain is built from TRBV30 and TRBJ1-3; D not certain. Trimming pared 3 bases from V and 7 bases from J, leaving 7 bases between. Germline assignment: CDR1 GTSNPN and CDR2 SVGIG (reference sequence). The CDR3 extends over 11 amino acids. CDR3 sequence: CAWSFMNTIYF. CDR3 DNA: TGTGCCTGGAGCTTTATGAACACCATATATTTT.

The CDR3 region is CASSSYPGQGWCTF. The CDR3 DNA is TGTGCCAGCAGCTCATACCCGGGACAGGGGTGGTGTACCTTC. The chain links TRBV7-2 to TRBJ1-2; 10 bases map to TRBD1. Germline V gene data show CDR1 as SGHTA and CDR2 as FQGNSA. The CDR3 spans 14 residues. With 4 bases clipped from V and 14 bases from J, the junction kept 13 bases outside the gene matches.

The gene calls are TRBV4-1 and TRBJ2-5; D may be TRBD2 (6 bases). Germline V gene sequence: CDR1 MGHRA, CDR2 YSYEKL. This CDR3 region has 17 residues. The V gene lost 2 bases and the J gene lost 1 base, with 17 bases spanning the gap. CDR3 sequence reads: CASSQSSMGTGQETQYF. Written as DNA, the CDR3 is TGCGCCAGCAGCCAAAGCTCGATGGGGACTGGCCAAGAGACCCAGTACTTC.

This clone appeared once. The chain is built from TRBV29-1 and TRBJ1-2; TRBD1 matches at 7 bases. From germline, CDR1 is SQVTM and CDR2 ANQGSEA. The ends lost 7 bases at V and 14 bases at J; junction bases unmatched: 10. The CDR3 consists of 10 residues. The CDR3 DNA reads TGCAGCGCGGGACAGCACTCCGGGACCTTC. Its protein product is CSAGQHSGTF.

This chain links TRBV7-9 with TRBJ1-1, with D possibly being TRBD1 (6 bases). V dropped 2 bases and J dropped 8 bases, with 15 bases sitting between them. Germline CDR1 and CDR2: SEHNR and FQNEAQ (reference sequence). This CDR3 contains 14 residues. The CDR3 bases are TGTGCCAGCAGCTTAAGGGGGGCGGGGGCCGAAGCTTTCTTT. Translated, it gives CASSLRGAGAEAFF. The complete variable domain, with remaining parts taken from reference TRBV7-9 and TRBJ1-1, reads DTGVSQNPRHKITKRGQNVTFRCDPISEHNRLYWYRQTLGQGPEFLTYFQNEAQLEKSRLLSDRFSAERPKGSFSTLEIQRTEQGDSAMYLCASSLRGAGAEAFFGQGTRLTVV.

This rearrangement joins TRBV2 to TRBJ1-3, with D possibly matching TRBD1 (5 bases). Germline V lookup: CDR1 SNHLY, CDR2 FYNNEI. There are 13 residues in the CDR3. V lost 5 bases to trimming and J lost 5 bases, with 10 bases between them. CDR3 sequence: CASSQGQRNTIYF. Written as DNA, the CDR3 is TGTGCCAGCAGTCAAGGACAACGAAACACCATATATTTT. The full variable domain, in which reference TRBV2 and TRBJ1-3 provide the parts outside the CDR3, is EPEVTQTPSHQVTQMGQEVILRCVPISNHLYFYWYRQILGQKVEFLVSFYNNEISEKSEIFDDQFSVERPDGSNFTLKIRSTKLEDSAMYFCASSQGQRNTIYFGEGSWLTVV.

This clone rates as medium-sized. The CDR3 DNA reads TGTGCCTGGAAAAAGACTTTTAACACTGAAGCTTTCTTT. This gives the protein CAWKKTFNTEAFF. The chain links TRBV30 to TRBJ1-1, with no clear D. The V and J ends lost 4 bases and 2 bases respectively, with 11 bases between them. The germline V gene encodes CDR1 GTSNPN and CDR2 SVGIG (reference sequence). This CDR3 is built from 13 residues.

The rearrangement uses TRBV10-1 and TRBJ2-7; 7 nucleotides agree with TRBD2. The germline V gene has CDR1 WNHNN and CDR2 SYGVQD (reference sequence). J lost 4 bases, V lost 3 bases, and 12 bases had no gene match. The CDR3 is made up of 16 amino acids. Here the CDR3 DNA reads TGCGCCAGCAGTGAAGGGACGACGGGGACTATTTACGAGCAGTACGTC. Translation: CASSEGTTGTIYEQYV.

The chain uses TRBV28 and TRBJ1-1; 7 bases map to TRBD1. Germline V gives CDR1 MDHEN, CDR2 SYDVKM. With V trimmed by 3 bases and J by 0 bases, 1 base remained unmatched. The CDR3 contains 14 residues. In DNA form, the CDR3 reads TGTGCCAGCAGTTTTGACAGGGTGAACACTGAAGCTTTCTTT. Protein: CASSFDRVNTEAFF.

The rearrangement uses TRBV7-2 and TRBJ2-2; no reliable D call. V dropped 1 base and J dropped 7 bases, with 13 bases sitting between them. CDR3 length: 15 amino acids. Germline V lookup: CDR1 SGHTA, CDR2 FQGNSA. CDR3 DNA sequence: TGTGCCAGCAGCTTAGAGGGCGGTGGGTTCGGGGAGCTGTTTTTT. Encoded protein: CASSLEGGGFGELFF.

V is TRBV21-1 and J is TRBJ1-2. TRBV21-1 is an annotated pseudogene. This CDR3 contains 16 residues. Written as DNA, the CDR3 is TGTGCCAGCAGCATCATGGGGGGTAACTTTCTCTATGGCTACACCTTC. As protein: CASSIMGGNFLYGYTF.

The rearrangement links TRBV5-1 to TRBJ1-2, with 8 positions matching TRBD1. Looked up from germline, CDR1 is SGHRS and CDR2 is YFSETQ. The ends lost 3 bases at V and 1 base at J; junction bases unmatched: 8. The CDR3 runs to 16 residues. The CDR3 loop is CASSSDREKDNYGYTF. DNA of the CDR3: TGCGCCAGCAGCTCGGACAGGGAAAAAGATAACTATGGCTACACCTTC.

The rearrangement links TRBV6-1 to TRBJ2-6, with TRBD1 identical over 11 bases. Per germline, CDR1 MNHNS and CDR2 SASEGT. V dropped 4 bases and J dropped 0; count of bases not matched to a gene: 2. The CDR3 consists of 17 residues. The CDR3 reads CASSAGTGGSGANVLTF. CDR3 DNA sequence: TGTGCCAGCAGTGCCGGGACAGGGGGCTCTGGGGCCAACGTCCTGACTTTC.

This clone showed up just a few times. This chain links TRBV29-1 with TRBJ1-1, with D possibly TRBD1 on 5 matching bases. V lost 4 bases, J lost 4 bases, and 13 bases lay in between. Germline CDR1 and CDR2: SQVTM and ANQGSEA. The length of the CDR3 is 13 residues. The DNA of the CDR3 is TGCAGCGTTGCGGAACTAGGGGTCACTGAAGCTTTCTTT. Translated: CSVAELGVTEAFF.

V is TRBV5-4 and J is TRBJ2-5; no reliable D call. This CDR3 is 13 amino acids long. Between the trimmed V and J ends, which lost 2 bases and 0 bases, there was a span of 5 bases. The germline CDR1 and CDR2 sequences are SGHNT and YYREEE (reference sequence). CDR3 DNA sequence: TGTGCCAGCAGCTTATCGTACCAAGAGACCCAGTACTTC. This encodes CASSLSYQETQYF.

This chain uses TRBV19 with TRBJ2-3; no definite D call. Per the germline V gene, CDR1 is LNHDA and CDR2 is SQIVND (reference sequence). The CDR3 has 13 amino acids. Deletions cut 3 bases from V and 2 bases from J, with 6 bases between. CDR3 bases: TGTGCCAGTAGTATCGGGTACACAGATACGCAGTATTTT. The encoded protein is CASSIGYTDTQYF.

This clone turned up a few times. The V call is TRBV30, the J call TRBJ1-1, with 7 nucleotides matching TRBD1. V dropped 8 bases and J dropped 5; count of bases not matched to a gene: 20. Germline values: CDR1 GTSNPN, CDR2 SVGIG (reference sequence). CDR3 size: 16 residues. The CDR3 is CALVRQGDSWRTEAFF. The CDR3, as DNA: TGTGCCCTTGTTAGACAGGGCGACTCTTGGAGAACTGAAGCTTTCTTT.

This sequence joins TRBV7-2 and TRBJ1-2, with a possible D match to TRBD1 (5 bases). In germline, CDR1 is SGHTA, CDR2 FQGNSA. The V end lost 4 bases, the J end lost 6 bases, and 18 bases lay between the germline ends. CDR3 length: 15 residues. The CDR3 is CASSSSGGTIHGYTF. DNA of the CDR3: TGTGCCAGCAGCTCATCCGGTGGGACGATACATGGCTACACCTTC.

This chain uses TRBV2 with TRBJ2-7; maybe TRBD1 (6 bases). This CDR3 comprises 10 residues. The germline gives CDR1 SNHLY, CDR2 FYNNEI. V lost 6 bases, J lost 10 bases, and 10 bases lay in between. In nucleotides, the CDR3 is TGTGCCAGCAGGGCAGGGGACCAGTACTTC. Protein sequence: CASRAGDQYF.

This clone was picked up a small number of times. This rearrangement joins TRBV15 to TRBJ1-5; 10 positions match TRBD1. The CDR3 loop spans 15 amino acids. The V gene's germline CDR1 is LNHNV and CDR2 YYDKDF (reference sequence). V gave up 3 bases and J gave up 6 bases; unmatched junction bases: 5. As DNA, the CDR3 is TGTGCCACCAGCAGTGACAGGGGGCAGGGTCAGCCCCAGCATTTT. It encodes CATSSDRGQGQPQHF.

This clone occurred once. The chain links TRBV10-1 to TRBJ2-2; a possible D gene is TRBD2 (6 bases). Per the germline V gene, CDR1 is WNHNN and CDR2 is SYGVQD (reference sequence). V lost 6 bases to trimming and J lost 5 bases, with 10 bases between them. CDR3 length equals 13 residues. CDR3 sequence (DNA): TGCGCCAGCAGGGAGGGGAGGACCGGGGAGCTGTTTTTT. Its translation: CASREGRTGELFF.

This rearrangement joins TRBV6-4 to TRBJ1-5; D possibly corresponds to TRBD1 (6 bases). The CDR3 contains 13 residues. Deletions cut 6 bases from V and 6 bases from J, with 12 bases between. CDR1 MRHNA and CDR2 SNTAGT come from the germline V gene. The CDR3 DNA sequence: TGTGCCAGCAGCCCACAGGGAGGTCAGCCCCAGCATTTT. It is translated as CASSPQGGQPQHF.